What follows describes a single T cell receptor (beta chain). What it recognizes is unknown. The data stem from a study of T cell responses to AZD1222 COVID-19 vaccine. Study-wide results and caveats: Increased Spike-specific TCR breadth and depth were observed after two AZD1222 doses. Baseline seropositives among AZD1222 recipients totaled only five or six. There were vaccine-associated CD4 TCRs across spike, dominant at 160-218 and 743-854.

The CDR3 runs 13 residues. V was trimmed by 0 bases and J by 4 bases, leaving 5 bases between them. The germline V gene encodes CDR1 MNHNY and CDR2 SVGAGI (reference sequence). Assay used: immunoSEQ multiplex PCR; TCRdb lists only in-frame clones, some missing. The sample lists 150,000 to 200,000 clones, around 92% occurring once. The sequence was obtained from an adult who received the AZD1222 COVID-19 vaccine. The chain links TRBV6-6 to TRBJ2-3; unclear D gene. Sequenced here: peripheral blood, sampled 28 days after the second AZD1222 dose. Written as DNA, the CDR3 is TGTGCCAGCAGTTACTCCCCGGCAGATACGCAGTATTTT. This gives the protein CASSYSPADTQYF.